This T cell receptor beta chain was retrieved from a study of blood T cell repertoires in COVID-19. For the study at large: Sources were T cells, B-cell-depleted T cells, or PBMCs; the material itself was cDNA or gDNA.

The CDR3 spans 15 residues. Germline V gene data show CDR1 as SGHTA and CDR2 as FQGTGA. After removal of 2 bases from V and 2 bases from J, the junction contained 2 bases not matched to a gene. Authors' data handling: Estimated nucleated cell counts came from reference gene primer amplification. Sequencing used immunoSEQ multiplex PCR; TCRdb keeps in-frame clones, though not all of them. V and J calls and clone size come straight from that table; D and trimming were deduced from the DNA. In the table there are roughly 130,000 clones, roughly 76% of which are singletons. This clonotype originated in a man aged 80 or over with acute or convalescent COVID-19. This chain links TRBV7-3 with TRBJ2-5, with 10 bases fitting TRBD2. Specimen: peripheral blood. CDR3 protein: CASSLLAGVQETQYF. The CDR3, as DNA: TGTGCCAGCAGCTTACTAGCGGGGGTGCAAGAGACCCAGTACTTC.